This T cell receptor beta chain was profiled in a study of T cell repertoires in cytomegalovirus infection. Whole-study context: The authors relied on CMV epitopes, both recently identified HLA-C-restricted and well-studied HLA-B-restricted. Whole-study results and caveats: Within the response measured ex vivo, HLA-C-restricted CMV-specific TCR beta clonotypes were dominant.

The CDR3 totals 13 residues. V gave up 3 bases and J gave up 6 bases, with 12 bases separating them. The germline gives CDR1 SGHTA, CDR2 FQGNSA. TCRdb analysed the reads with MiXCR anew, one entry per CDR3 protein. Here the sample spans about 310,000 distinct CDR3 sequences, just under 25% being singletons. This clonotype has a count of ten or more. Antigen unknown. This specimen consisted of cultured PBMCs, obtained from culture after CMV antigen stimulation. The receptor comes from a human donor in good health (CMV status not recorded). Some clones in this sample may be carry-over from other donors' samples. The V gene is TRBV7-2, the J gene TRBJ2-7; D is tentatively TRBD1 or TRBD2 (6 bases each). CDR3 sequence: CASSFFRGLEQYF. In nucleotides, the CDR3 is TGTGCCAGCAGCTTCTTTCGGGGGCTCGAGCAGTACTTC.